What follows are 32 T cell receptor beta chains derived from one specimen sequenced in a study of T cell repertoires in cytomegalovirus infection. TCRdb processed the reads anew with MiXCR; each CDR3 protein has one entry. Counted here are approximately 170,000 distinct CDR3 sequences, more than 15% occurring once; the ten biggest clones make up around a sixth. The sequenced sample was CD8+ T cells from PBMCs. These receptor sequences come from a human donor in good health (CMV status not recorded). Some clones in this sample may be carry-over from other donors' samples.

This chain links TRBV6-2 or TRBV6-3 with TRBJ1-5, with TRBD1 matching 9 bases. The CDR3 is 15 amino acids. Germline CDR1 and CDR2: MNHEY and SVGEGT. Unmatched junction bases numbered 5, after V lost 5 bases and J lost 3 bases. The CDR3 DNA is TGTGCCAGCAGTACCGGGACAGGGTTCAATCAGCCCCAGCATTTT. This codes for CASSTGTGFNQPQHF.

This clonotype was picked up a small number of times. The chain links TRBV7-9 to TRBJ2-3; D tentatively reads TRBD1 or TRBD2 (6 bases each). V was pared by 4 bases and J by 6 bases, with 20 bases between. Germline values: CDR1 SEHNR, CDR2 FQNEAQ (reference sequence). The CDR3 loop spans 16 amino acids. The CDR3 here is CASSSTKGGRQDTQYF. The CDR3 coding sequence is TGTGCCAGCAGCTCTACGAAGGGGGGCCGTCAGGATACGCAGTATTTT. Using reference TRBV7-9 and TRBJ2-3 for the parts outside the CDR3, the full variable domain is DTGVSQNPRHKITKRGQNVTFRCDPISEHNRLYWYRQTLGQGPEFLTYFQNEAQLEKSRLLSDRFSAERPKGSFSTLEIQRTEQGDSAMYLCASSSTKGGRQDTQYFGPGTRLTVL.

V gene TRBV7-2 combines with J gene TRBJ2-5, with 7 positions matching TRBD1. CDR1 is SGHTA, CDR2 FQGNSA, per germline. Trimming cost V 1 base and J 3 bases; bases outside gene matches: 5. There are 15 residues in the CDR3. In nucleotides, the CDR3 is TGTGCCAGCAGCTTAGATTGGGACAGTAAAGAGACCCAGTACTTC. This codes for CASSLDWDSKETQYF.

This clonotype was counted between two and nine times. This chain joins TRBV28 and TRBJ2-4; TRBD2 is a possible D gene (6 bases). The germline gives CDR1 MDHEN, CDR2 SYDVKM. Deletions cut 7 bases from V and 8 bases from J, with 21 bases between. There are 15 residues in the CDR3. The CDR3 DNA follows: TGTGCCAGCACCCTCCCGTTGGAGGGCGGGCACATTCAGTACTTC. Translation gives CASTLPLEGGHIQYF.

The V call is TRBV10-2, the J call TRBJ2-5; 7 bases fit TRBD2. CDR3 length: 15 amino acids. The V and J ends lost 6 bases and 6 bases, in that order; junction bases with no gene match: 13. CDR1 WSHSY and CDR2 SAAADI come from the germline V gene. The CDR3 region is CASRDAGDYKKTQYF. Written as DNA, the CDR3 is TGCGCCAGCAGAGACGCGGGGGACTATAAAAAGACCCAGTACTTC.

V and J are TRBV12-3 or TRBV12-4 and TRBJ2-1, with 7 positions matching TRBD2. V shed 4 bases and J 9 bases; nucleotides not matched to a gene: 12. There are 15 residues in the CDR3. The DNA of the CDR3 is TGTGCCAGCAGTTATATTAGCGGGTACTCGGTTGAGCAGTTCTTC. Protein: CASSYISGYSVEQFF.

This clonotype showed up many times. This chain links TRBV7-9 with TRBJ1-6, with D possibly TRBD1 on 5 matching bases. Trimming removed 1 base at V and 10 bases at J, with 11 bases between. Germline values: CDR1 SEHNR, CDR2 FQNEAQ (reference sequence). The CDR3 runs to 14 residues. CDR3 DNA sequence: TGTGCCAGCAGCTTAGTCGCGACAGACTCACCCCTCCACTTT. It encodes CASSLVATDSPLHF.

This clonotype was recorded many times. The CDR3 region is CASSFKTGTAEAFF. The CDR3 DNA sequence: TGTGCCAGCAGCTTCAAGACAGGGACGGCTGAAGCTTTCTTT. V is TRBV7-2 and J is TRBJ1-1, with 7 bases identical to TRBD1. J lost 6 bases, V lost 3 bases, and 7 bases had no gene match. CDR1 is SGHTA, CDR2 FQGNSA, per germline. The CDR3 totals 14 residues. The full variable domain, rest sourced from reference TRBV7-2 and TRBJ1-1, is GAGVSQSPSNKVTEKGKDVELRCDPISGHTALYWYRQSLGQGLEFLIYFQGNSAPDKSGLPSDRFSAERTGGSVSTLTIQRTQQEDSAVYLCASSFKTGTAEAFFGQGTRLTVV.

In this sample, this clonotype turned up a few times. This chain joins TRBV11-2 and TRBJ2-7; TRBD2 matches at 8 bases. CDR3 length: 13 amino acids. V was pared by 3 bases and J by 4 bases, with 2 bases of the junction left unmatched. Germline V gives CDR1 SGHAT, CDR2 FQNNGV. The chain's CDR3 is CASSFGGEYEQYF. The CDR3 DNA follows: TGTGCCAGCAGCTTCGGGGGGGAGTACGAGCAGTACTTC.

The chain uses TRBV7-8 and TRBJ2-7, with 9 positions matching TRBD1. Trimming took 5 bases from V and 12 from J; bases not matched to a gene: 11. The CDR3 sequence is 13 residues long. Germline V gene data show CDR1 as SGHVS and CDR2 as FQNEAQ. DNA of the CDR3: TGTGCCAGCAGCCCTACCCCTGGACAGGGGCCGTACTTC. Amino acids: CASSPTPGQGPYF.

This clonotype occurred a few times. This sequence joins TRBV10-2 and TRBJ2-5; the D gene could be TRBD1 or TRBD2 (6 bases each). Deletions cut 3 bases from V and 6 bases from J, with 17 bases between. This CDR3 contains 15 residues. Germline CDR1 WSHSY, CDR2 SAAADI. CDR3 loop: CASSDLQGGGKTQYF. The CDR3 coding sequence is TGCGCCAGCAGTGACTTACAGGGAGGTGGGAAGACCCAGTACTTC.

This CDR3 reads CASSRLAGEYNEQFF. CDR3 DNA sequence: TGTGCCAGCAGCCGTCTAGCGGGGGAGTACAATGAGCAGTTCTTC. The V and J genes are TRBV7-9 and TRBJ2-1; TRBD2 matches at 10 bases. Germline values: CDR1 SEHNR, CDR2 FQNEAQ (reference sequence). Losses at the gene ends were 5 bases for V and 4 bases for J; bases not matched to a gene: 5. CDR3 length: 15 residues.

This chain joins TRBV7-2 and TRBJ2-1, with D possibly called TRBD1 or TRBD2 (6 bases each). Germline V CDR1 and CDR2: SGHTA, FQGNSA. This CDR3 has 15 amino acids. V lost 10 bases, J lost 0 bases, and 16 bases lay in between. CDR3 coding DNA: TGTGCCACCCCAAGGGGGGCCAGCTCCTACAATGAGCAGTTCTTC. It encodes CATPRGASSYNEQFF. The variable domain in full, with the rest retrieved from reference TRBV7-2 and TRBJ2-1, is GAGVSQSPSNKVTEKGKDVELRCDPISGHTALYWYRQSLGQGLEFLIYFQGNSAPDKSGLPSDRFSAERTGGSVSTLTIQRTQQEDSAVYLCATPRGASSYNEQFFGPGTRLTVL.

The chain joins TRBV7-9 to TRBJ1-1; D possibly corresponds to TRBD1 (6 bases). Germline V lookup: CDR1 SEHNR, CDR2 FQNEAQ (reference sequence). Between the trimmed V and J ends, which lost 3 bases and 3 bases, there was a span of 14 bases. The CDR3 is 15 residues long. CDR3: CASSFFQGPDTEAFF. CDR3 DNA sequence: TGTGCCAGCAGCTTTTTCCAGGGGCCAGACACTGAAGCTTTCTTT.

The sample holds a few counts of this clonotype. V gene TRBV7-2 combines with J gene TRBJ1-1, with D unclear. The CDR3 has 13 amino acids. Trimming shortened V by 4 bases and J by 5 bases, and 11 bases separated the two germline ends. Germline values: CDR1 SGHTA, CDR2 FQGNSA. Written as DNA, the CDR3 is TGTGCCAGCAGCTCCCTTTACCGTACTGAAGCTTTCTTT. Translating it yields CASSSLYRTEAFF. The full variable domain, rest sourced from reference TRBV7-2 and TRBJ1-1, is GAGVSQSPSNKVTEKGKDVELRCDPISGHTALYWYRQSLGQGLEFLIYFQGNSAPDKSGLPSDRFSAERTGGSVSTLTIQRTQQEDSAVYLCASSSLYRTEAFFGQGTRLTVV.

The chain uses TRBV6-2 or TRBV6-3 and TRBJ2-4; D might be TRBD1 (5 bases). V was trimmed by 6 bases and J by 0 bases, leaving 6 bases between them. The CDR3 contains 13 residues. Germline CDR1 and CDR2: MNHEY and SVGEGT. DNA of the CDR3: TGTGCCAGCAGGACAGTAGCCAAAAACATTCAGTACTTC. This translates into CASRTVAKNIQYF.

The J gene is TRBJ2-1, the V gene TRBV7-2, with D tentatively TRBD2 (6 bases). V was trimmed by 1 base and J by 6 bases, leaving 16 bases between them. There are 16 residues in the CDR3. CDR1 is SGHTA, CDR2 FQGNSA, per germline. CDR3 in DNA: TGTGCCAGCAGCTTAGTGCCAGCGGGCCGGACCAATGAGCAGTTCTTC. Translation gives CASSLVPAGRTNEQFF.

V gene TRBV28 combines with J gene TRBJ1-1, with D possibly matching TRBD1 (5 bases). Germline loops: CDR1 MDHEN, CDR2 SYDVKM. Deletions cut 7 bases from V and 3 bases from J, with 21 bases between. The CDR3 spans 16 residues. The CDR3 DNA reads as TGTGCCAGCACCTATACTGGGACGCTATGGGACACTGAAGCTTTCTTT. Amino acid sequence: CASTYTGTLWDTEAFF.

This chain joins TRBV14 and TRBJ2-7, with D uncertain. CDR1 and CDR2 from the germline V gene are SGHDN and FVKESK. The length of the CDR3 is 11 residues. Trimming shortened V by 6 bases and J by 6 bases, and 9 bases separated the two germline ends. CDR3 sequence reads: CASRIPGEQYF. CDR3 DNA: TGTGCCAGCAGGATCCCCGGCGAGCAGTACTTC.

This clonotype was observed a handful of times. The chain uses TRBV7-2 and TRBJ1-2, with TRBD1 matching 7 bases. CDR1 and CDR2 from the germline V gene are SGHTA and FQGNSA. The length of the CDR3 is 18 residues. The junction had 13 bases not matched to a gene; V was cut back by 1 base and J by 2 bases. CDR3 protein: CASSLGWFKDRKNYGYTF. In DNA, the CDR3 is TGTGCCAGCAGCTTAGGTTGGTTTAAGGACAGGAAGAACTATGGCTACACCTTC.

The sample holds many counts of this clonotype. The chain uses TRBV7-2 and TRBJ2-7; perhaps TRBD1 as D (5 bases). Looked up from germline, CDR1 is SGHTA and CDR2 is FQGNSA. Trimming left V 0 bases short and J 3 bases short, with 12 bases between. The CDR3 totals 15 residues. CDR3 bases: TGTGCCAGCAGCTTAGCGGATCAAGGGGACTACGAGCAGTACTTC. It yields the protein CASSLADQGDYEQYF.

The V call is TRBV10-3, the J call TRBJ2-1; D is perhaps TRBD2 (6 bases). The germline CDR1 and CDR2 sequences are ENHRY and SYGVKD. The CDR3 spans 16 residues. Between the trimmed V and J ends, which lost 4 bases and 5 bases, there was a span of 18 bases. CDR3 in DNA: TGTGCCATCAGTGGATCGGACTACCCAAATAACAATGAGCAGTTCTTC. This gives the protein CAISGSDYPNNNEQFF.

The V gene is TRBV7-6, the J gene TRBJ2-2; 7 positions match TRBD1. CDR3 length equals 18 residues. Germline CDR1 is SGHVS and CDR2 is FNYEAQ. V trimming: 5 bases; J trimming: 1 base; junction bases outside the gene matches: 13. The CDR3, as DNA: TGTGCCAGCAGCGCCCTGGGTGGCGGACAGGAGAACACCGGGGAGCTGTTTTTT. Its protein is CASSALGGGQENTGELFF. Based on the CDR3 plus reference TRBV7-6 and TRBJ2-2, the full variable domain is GAGVSQSPRYKVTKRGQDVALRCDPISGHVSLYWYRQALGQGPEFLTYFNYEAQQDKSGLPNDRFSAERPEGSISTLTIQRTEQRDSAMYRCASSALGGGQENTGELFFGEGSRLTVL.

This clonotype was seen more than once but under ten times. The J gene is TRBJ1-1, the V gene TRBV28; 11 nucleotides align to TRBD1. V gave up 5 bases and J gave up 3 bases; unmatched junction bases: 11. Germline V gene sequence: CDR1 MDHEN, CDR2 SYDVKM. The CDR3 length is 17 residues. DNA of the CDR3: TGTGCCAGCAGTCCCCTGAGGGACAGGGGGTACGACACTGAAGCTTTCTTT. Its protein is CASSPLRDRGYDTEAFF.

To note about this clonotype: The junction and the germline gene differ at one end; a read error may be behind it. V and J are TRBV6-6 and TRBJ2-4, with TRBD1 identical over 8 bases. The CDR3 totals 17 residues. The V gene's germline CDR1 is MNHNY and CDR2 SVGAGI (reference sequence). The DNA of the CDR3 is TGTGCCAGCAGTTACTCGAAGCCAGGGGGCCCCAAAAACAGTCAGTACTTC. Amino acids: CASSYSKPGGPKNSQYF.

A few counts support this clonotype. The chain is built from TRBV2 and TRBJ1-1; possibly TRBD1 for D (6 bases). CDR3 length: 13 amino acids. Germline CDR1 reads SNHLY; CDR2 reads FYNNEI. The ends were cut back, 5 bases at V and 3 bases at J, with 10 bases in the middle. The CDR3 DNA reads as TGTGCCAGCAGTAAGGGGGGGGACACTGAAGCTTTCTTT. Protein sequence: CASSKGGDTEAFF.

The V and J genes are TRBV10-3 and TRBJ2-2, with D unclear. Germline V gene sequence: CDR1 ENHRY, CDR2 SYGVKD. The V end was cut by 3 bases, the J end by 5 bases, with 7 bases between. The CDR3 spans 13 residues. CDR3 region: CAISELLTGELFF. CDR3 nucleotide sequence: TGTGCCATCAGTGAATTACTAACCGGGGAGCTGTTTTTT.

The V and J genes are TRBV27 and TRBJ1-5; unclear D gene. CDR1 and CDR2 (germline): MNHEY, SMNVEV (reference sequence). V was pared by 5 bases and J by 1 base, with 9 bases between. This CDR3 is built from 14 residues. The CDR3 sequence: CASSIRPSNQPQHF. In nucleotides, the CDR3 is TGTGCCAGCAGTATCCGCCCCAGCAATCAGCCCCAGCATTTT.

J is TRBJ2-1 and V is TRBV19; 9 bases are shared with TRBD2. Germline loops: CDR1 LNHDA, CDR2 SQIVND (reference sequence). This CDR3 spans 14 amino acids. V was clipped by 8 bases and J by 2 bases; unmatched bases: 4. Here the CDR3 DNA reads TGTGCCAGTGCAGCGGGAGGAACCTACAATGAGCAGTTCTTC. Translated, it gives CASAAGGTYNEQFF.

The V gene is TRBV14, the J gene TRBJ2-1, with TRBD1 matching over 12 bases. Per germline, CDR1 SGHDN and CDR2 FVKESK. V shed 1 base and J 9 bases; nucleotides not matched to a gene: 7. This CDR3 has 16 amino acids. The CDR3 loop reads CASSQAPGQGAGEQFF. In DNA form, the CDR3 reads TGTGCCAGCAGCCAAGCGCCGGGACAGGGGGCGGGTGAGCAGTTCTTC.

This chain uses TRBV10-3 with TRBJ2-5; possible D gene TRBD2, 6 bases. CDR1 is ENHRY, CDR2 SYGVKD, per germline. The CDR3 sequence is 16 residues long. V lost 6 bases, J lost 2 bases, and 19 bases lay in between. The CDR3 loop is CAISDPPSVGQETQYF. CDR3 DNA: TGTGCCATCAGCGACCCCCCTAGCGTGGGACAAGAGACCCAGTACTTC.

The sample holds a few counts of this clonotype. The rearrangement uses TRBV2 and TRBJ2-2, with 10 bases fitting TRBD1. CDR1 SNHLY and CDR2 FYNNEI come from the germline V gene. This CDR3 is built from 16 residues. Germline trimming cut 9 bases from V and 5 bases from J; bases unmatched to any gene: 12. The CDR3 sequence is CASVSVDRGNTGELFF. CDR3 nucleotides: TGTGCCAGTGTCTCCGTGGACAGGGGGAATACCGGGGAGCTGTTTTTT.